This TCR beta chain is drawn from a study of T cell changes during pregnancy in multiple sclerosis. Germline V gene data show CDR1 as SGHNT and CDR2 as YYREEE (reference sequence). The V end was cut by 0 bases, the J end by 3 bases, with 12 bases between. The CDR3 contains 15 residues. Method: immunoSEQ multiplex PCR; TCRdb's copy keeps in-frame clones and lacks some. The data show under 100,000 clones, with around 93% seen just once and 1.5% to 2% held by the top ten. This specimen was peripheral blood, taken in the first trimester of pregnancy. V gene TRBV5-4 combines with J gene TRBJ1-1, with D possibly TRBD1 on 5 matching bases. The clonotype originates from a female donor in good health, enrolled as a control in a pregnancy study. The CDR3 DNA sequence: TGTGCCAGCAGCTTGGAGTCAGGGTCGCACACTGAAGCTTTCTTT. Protein sequence: CASSLESGSHTEAFF.